These 6 T cell receptor beta chains were all obtained from the same sample, sequenced in a study of blood T cell repertoires in COVID-19. Data came from immunoSEQ multiplex PCR; TCRdb stores just in-frame clones and leaves some out. The table has about 140,000 clones, approximately 80% seen once; the top ten hold approximately 6.5%. Sequencing input: peripheral blood. These receptors were obtained from a human donor in a cohort sampled during active COVID-19.

Worth noting for this clone: The same CDR3 is also encoded by other DNA sequences in this sample. This rearrangement joins TRBV15 to TRBJ1-2; D is uncertain. Germline V CDR1 and CDR2: LNHNV, YYDKDF (reference sequence). This CDR3 is 13 amino acids long. Between the trimmed V and J ends, which lost 0 bases and 3 bases, there was a span of 5 bases. The CDR3 nucleotides are TGTGCCACCAGCAGAGATCGGGACTATGGCTACACCTTC. Amino acid sequence: CATSRDRDYGYTF.

V is TRBV2 and J is TRBJ2-7; the D gene is possibly TRBD1 (5 bases). The CDR3 consists of 15 residues. V was shortened by 6 bases and J by 7 bases, with 22 bases between the two germline ends. CDR1 is SNHLY and CDR2 is FYNNEI in the germline V gene. The CDR3 bases are TGTGCCAGCAGGGATCCGACAGTTCCACTACGGGAGCAGTACTTC. This encodes CASRDPTVPLREQYF. The full variable domain, with the rest looked up from reference TRBV2 and TRBJ2-7, is EPEVTQTPSHQVTQMGQEVILRCVPISNHLYFYWYRQILGQKVEFLVSFYNNEISEKSEIFDDQFSVERPDGSNFTLKIRSTKLEDSAMYFCASRDPTVPLREQYFGPGTRLTVT.

This clone was observed a handful of times. The J gene is TRBJ1-6, the V gene TRBV6-4; 8 bases are shared with TRBD1. This CDR3 contains 15 residues. Germline assignment: CDR1 MRHNA and CDR2 SNTAGT. The J segment lost 6 bases and the V segment lost 3 bases, leaving 4 bases of the junction unmatched. The CDR3 here is CASSEGQGGNSPLHF. Here the CDR3 DNA reads TGTGCCAGCAGTGAAGGACAGGGAGGTAATTCACCCCTCCACTTT.

A single count supports this clone. This rearrangement joins TRBV7-3 to TRBJ2-2, with 8 bases matching TRBD1. The J segment lost 3 bases and the V segment lost 5 bases, leaving 5 bases of the junction unmatched. Per the germline V gene, CDR1 is SGHTA and CDR2 is FQGTGA. There are 15 residues in the CDR3. CDR3 sequence reads: CASSPTGADTGELFF. CDR3 DNA sequence: TGTGCCAGCAGCCCGACAGGGGCGGACACCGGGGAGCTGTTTTTT.

V gene TRBV4-1 combines with J gene TRBJ1-4; 7 bases fit TRBD1. The CDR3 totals 15 residues. V trimming: 2 bases; J trimming: 8 bases; junction bases outside the gene matches: 8. Per germline, CDR1 MGHRA and CDR2 YSYEKL. CDR3 region: CASSQQTGRREKLFF. The CDR3, as DNA: TGCGCCAGCAGCCAACAGACAGGGAGGAGGGAAAAACTGTTTTTT.

This chain links TRBV5-6 with TRBJ2-5; 9 bases line up with TRBD1. V was pared by 5 bases and J by 9 bases, with 11 bases of the junction left unmatched. Germline lookup yields CDR1 SGHDT and CDR2 YYEEEE. There are 14 residues in the CDR3. The CDR3 DNA reads TGTGCCAGCAGTTGGGGCGGGACAGGGTTGTCCCAGTACTTC. The encoded protein is CASSWGGTGLSQYF.